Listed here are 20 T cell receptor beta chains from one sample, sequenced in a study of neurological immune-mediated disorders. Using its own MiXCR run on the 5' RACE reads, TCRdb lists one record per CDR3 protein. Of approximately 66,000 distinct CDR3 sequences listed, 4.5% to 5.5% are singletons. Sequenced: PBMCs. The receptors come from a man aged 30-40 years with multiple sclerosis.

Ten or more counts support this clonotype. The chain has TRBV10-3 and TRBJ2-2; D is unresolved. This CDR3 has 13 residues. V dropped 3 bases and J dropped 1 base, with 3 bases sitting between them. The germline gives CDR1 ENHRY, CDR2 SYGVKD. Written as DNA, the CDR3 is TGTGCCATCAGTGAAGGGAACACCGGGGAGCTGTTTTTT. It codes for CAISEGNTGELFF.

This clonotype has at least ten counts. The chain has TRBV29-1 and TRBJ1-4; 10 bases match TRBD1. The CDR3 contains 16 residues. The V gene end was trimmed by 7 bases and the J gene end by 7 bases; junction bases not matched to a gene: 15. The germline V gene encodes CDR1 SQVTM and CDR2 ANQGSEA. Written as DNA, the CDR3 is TGCAGCGCCTCAGGGCGGGGACAGGGGATTGGTGAAAAACTGTTTTTT. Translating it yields CSASGRGQGIGEKLFF.

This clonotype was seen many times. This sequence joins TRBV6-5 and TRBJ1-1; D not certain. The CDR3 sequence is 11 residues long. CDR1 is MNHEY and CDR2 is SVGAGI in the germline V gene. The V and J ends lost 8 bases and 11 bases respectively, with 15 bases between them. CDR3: CASRRGLDAFF. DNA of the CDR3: TGTGCCAGCCGCCGCGGACTCGATGCTTTCTTT.

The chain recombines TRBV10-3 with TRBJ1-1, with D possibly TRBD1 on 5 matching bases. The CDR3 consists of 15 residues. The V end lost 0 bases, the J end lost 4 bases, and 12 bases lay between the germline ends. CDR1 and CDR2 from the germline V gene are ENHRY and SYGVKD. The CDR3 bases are TGTGCCATCAGTGAGTCGGAGGGGAGGGCCACTGAAGCTTTCTTT. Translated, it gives CAISESEGRATEAFF.

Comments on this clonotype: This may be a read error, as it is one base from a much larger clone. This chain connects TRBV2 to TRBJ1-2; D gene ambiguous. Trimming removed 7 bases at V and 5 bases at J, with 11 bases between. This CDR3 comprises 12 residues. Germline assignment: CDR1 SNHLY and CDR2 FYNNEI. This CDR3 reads CASIEFGYGYTF. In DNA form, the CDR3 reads TGTGCCAGCATCGAATTTGGGTATGGCTACACCTTC.

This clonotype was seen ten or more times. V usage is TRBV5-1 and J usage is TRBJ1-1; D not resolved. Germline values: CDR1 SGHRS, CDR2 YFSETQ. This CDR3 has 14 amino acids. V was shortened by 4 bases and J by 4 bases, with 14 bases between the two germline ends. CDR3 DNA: TGCGCCAGCAGCCGGCAGGAATTGCCCACTGAAGCTTTCTTT. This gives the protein CASSRQELPTEAFF.

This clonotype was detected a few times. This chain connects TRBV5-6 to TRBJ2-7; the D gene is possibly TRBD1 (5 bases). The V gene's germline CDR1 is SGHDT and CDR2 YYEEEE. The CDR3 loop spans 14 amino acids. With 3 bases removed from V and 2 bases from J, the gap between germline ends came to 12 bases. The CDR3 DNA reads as TGTGCCAGCAGCTCGGTGGGCAGGGCCTACGAGCAGTACTTC. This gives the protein CASSSVGRAYEQYF.

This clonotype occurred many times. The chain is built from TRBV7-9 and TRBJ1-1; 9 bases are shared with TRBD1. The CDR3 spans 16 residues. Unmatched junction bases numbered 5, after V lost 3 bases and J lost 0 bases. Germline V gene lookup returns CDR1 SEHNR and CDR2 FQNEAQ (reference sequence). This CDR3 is CASSFDRGLVNTEAFF. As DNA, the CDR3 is TGTGCCAGCAGCTTCGACAGGGGGTTAGTGAACACTGAAGCTTTCTTT.

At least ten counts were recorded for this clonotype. CDR3 DNA sequence: TGTGCCAGCAGCTCAGGAATTTGGGGGTCGAATGAAAAACTGTTTTTT. Its translation: CASSSGIWGSNEKLFF. The chain combines TRBV7-2 with TRBJ1-4; TRBD1 is a possible D gene (5 bases). Germline CDR1 SGHTA, CDR2 FQGNSA. The CDR3 runs 16 residues. V was cut by 4 bases and J by 5 bases, with 17 bases left in between.

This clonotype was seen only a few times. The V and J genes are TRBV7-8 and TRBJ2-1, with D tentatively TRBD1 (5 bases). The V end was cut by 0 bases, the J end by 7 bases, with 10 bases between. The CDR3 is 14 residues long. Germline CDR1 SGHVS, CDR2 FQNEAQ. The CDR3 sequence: CASSLARELNEQFF. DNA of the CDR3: TGTGCCAGCAGCTTAGCCAGGGAACTAAATGAGCAGTTCTTC.

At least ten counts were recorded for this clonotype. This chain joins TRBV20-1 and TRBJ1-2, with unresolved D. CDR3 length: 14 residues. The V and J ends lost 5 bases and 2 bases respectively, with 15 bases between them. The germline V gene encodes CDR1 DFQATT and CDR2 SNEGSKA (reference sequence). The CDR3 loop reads CSAGSWAPNYGYTF. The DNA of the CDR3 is TGCAGTGCTGGTTCCTGGGCCCCCAACTATGGCTACACCTTC.

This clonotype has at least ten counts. This chain's CDR3 is CASSQVRGGQSHNEQFF. CDR3 bases: TGCGCCAGCAGCCAAGTGCGGGGGGGCCAGTCCCACAATGAGCAGTTCTTC. The J gene is TRBJ2-1, the V gene TRBV4-1, with 9 bases lining up with TRBD2. V shed 1 base and J 5 bases; nucleotides not matched to a gene: 9. CDR1 and CDR2 from the germline V gene are MGHRA and YSYEKL. The CDR3 contains 17 residues.

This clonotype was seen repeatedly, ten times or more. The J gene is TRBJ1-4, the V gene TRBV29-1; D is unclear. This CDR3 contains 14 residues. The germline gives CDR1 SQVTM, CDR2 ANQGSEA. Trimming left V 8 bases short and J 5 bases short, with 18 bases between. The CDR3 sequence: CSPLMWAKNEKLFF. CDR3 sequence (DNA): TGCAGCCCACTGATGTGGGCTAAAAATGAAAAACTGTTTTTT.

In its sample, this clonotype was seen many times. In DNA, the CDR3 is TGCGCCAGCAGCTTATGGGCGGATTCAGATACGCAGTATTTT. This codes for CASSLWADSDTQYF. The chain is built from TRBV5-1 and TRBJ2-3, with no clear D. The CDR3 has 14 amino acids. Germline-derived CDR1 and CDR2 are SGHRS and YFSETQ. With 2 bases removed from V and 4 bases from J, the gap between germline ends came to 11 bases.

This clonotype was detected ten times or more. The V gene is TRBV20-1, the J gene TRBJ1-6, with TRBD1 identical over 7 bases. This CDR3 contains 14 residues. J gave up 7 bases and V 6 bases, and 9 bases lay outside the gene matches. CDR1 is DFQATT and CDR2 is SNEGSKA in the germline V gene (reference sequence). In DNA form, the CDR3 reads TGCAGTGCCCTACCGGGACAGATGAATTCACCCCTCCACTTT. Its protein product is CSALPGQMNSPLHF.

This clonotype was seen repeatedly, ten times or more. CDR3 bases: TGCAGTGCTGTCAGGGGGGGGAGCTATGGCTACACCTTC. Its protein is CSAVRGGSYGYTF. The rearrangement uses TRBV20-1 and TRBJ1-2, with 7 bases matching TRBD1. Germline assignment: CDR1 DFQATT and CDR2 SNEGSKA (reference sequence). CDR3 length: 13 residues. Germline trimming cut 5 bases from V and 4 bases from J; bases unmatched to any gene: 7.

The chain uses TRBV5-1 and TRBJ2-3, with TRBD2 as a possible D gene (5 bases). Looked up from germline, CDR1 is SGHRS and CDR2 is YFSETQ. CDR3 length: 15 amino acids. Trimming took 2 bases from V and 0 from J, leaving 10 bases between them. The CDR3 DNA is TGCGCCAGCAGCTTACGGGGAAAGAGCACAGATACGCAGTATTTT. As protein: CASSLRGKSTDTQYF.

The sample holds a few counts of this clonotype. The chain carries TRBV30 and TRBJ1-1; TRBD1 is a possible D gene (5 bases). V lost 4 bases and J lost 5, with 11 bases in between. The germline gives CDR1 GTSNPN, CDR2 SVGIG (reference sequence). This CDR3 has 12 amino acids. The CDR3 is CAWKKGATEAFF. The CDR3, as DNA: TGTGCCTGGAAGAAAGGGGCAACTGAAGCTTTCTTT.

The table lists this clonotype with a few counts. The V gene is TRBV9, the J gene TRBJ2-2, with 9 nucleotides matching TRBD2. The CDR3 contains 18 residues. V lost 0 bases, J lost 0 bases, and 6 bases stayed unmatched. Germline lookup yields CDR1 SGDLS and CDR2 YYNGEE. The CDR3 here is CASSVGLAVASNTGELFF. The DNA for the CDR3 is TGTGCCAGCAGCGTAGGACTAGCGGTCGCCTCGAACACCGGGGAGCTGTTTTTT.

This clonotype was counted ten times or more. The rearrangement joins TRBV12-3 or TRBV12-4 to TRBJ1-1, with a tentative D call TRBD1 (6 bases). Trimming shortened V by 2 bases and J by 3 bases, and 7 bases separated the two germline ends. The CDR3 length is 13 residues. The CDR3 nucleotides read TGTGCCAGCAGTTTACAGGGGTACACTGAAGCTTTCTTT. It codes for CASSLQGYTEAFF.